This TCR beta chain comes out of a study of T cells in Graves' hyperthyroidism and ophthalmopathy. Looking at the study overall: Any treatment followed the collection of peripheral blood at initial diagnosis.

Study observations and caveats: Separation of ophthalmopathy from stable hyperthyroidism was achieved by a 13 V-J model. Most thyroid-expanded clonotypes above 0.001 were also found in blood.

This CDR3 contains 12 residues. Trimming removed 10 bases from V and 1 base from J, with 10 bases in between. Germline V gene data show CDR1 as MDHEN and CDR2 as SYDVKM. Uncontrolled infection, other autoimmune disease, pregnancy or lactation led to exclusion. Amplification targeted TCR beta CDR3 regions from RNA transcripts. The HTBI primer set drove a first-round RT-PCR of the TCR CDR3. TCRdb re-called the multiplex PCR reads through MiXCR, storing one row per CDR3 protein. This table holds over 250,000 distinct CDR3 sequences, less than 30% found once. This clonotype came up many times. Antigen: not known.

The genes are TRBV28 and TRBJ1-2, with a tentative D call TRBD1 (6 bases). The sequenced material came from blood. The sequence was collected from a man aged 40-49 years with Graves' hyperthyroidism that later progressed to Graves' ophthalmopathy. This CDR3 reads CAITGFNYGYTF. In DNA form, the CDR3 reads TGTGCCATCACAGGGTTTAACTATGGCTACACCTTC.